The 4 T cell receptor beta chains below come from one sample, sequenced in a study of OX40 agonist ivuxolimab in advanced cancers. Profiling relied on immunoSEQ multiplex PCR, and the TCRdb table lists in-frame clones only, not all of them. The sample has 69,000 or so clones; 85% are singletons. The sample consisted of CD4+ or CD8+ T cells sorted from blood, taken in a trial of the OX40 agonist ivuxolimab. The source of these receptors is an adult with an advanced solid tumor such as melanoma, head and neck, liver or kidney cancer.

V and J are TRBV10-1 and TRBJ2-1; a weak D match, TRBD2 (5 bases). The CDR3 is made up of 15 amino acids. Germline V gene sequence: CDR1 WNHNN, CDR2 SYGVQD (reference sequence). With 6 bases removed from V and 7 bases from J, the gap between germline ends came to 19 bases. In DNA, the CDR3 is TGCGCCAGCAGCCTTGGAGCGGTCCCTCAGAATGAGCAGTTCTTC. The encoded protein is CASSLGAVPQNEQFF.

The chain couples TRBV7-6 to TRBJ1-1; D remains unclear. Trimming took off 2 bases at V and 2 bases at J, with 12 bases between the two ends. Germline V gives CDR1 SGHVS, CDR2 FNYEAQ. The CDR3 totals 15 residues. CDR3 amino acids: CASSLLKASNTEAFF. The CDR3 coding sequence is TGTGCCAGCAGCTTACTGAAAGCGTCAAACACTGAAGCTTTCTTT.

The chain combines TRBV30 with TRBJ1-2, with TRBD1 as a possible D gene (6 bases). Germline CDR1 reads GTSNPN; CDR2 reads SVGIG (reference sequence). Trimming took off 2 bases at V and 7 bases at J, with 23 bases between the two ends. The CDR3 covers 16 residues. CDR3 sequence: CAWSPTGGPPGRGYTF. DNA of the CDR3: TGTGCCTGGAGTCCGACTGGGGGCCCCCCGGGCCGTGGCTACACCTTC.

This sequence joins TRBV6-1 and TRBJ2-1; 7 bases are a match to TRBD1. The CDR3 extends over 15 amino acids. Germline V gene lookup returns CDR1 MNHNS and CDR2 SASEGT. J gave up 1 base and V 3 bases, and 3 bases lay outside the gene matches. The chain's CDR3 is CASSDEGQSYNEQFF. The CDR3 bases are TGTGCCAGCAGTGATGAGGGACAGTCCTACAATGAGCAGTTCTTC.